What follows are 23 T cell receptor beta chains derived from one specimen sequenced in a study of blood T cell repertoires in COVID-19. Clones were sequenced by immunoSEQ multiplex PCR, and TCRdb holds only the in-frame ones, with some missing. The table lists about 17,000 clones, around 94% of them singletons. The sample was peripheral blood. The receptors come from a human donor in a cohort sampled during active COVID-19.

The rearrangement joins TRBV9 to TRBJ1-2; 9 nucleotides line up with TRBD1. Looked up from germline, CDR1 is SGDLS and CDR2 is YYNGEE. V lost 3 bases to trimming and J lost 3 bases; unmatched junction nucleotides: 3. CDR3 length: 14 amino acids. The CDR3 nucleotides read TGTGCCAGCAGCGATGGACAGGGGTACTATGGCTACACCTTC. Translated: CASSDGQGYYGYTF.

The gene calls are TRBV24-1 and TRBJ2-7, with a weak D call TRBD1 (6 bases). CDR1 is KGHDR and CDR2 is SFDVKD in the germline V gene. Deletions cut 4 bases from V and 3 bases from J, with 6 bases between. This CDR3 comprises 12 residues. The CDR3 here is CATSEDSYEQYF. In DNA form, the CDR3 reads TGTGCCACCAGTGAGGACAGCTACGAGCAGTACTTC.

The chain combines TRBV11-2 with TRBJ1-1; D ambiguous. V shed 3 bases and J shed 0 bases, with 11 bases lying between them. The CDR3 is made up of 15 amino acids. The germline V gene has CDR1 SGHAT and CDR2 FQNNGV. CDR3 nucleotide sequence: TGTGCCAGCAGCTTGCCGCATTACATGAACACTGAAGCTTTCTTT. It codes for CASSLPHYMNTEAFF.

This clone was seen just once. DNA of the CDR3: TGTGCCAGCAGTAGTGGAGGGGACTATGGCTACACCTTC. Translated, it gives CASSSGGDYGYTF. This rearrangement joins TRBV2 to TRBJ1-2, with TRBD1 as a possible D gene (5 bases). Germline loops: CDR1 SNHLY, CDR2 FYNNEI. The CDR3 is 13 amino acids. V was cut by 5 bases and J by 3 bases, with 10 bases left in between.

This clone appeared a single time. The chain uses TRBV18 and TRBJ1-2; D is unclear. There are 13 residues in the CDR3. CDR1 and CDR2 (germline): KGHSH, LQKENI. Between the trimmed V and J ends, which lost 4 bases and 3 bases, there was a span of 9 bases. The CDR3 is CASSLTDYYGYTF. The CDR3 DNA reads TGTGCCAGCTCACTAACAGATTACTATGGCTACACCTTC. Complete variable domain (other parts from reference TRBV18 and TRBJ1-2): NAGVMQNPRHLVRRRGQEARLRCSPMKGHSHVYWYRQLPEEGLKFMVYLQKENIIDESGMPKERFSAEFPKEGPSILRIQQVVRGDSAAYFCASSLTDYYGYTFGSGTRLTVV.

This chain joins TRBV5-6 and TRBJ2-7; D call uncertain. Trimming left V 0 bases short and J 1 base short, with 8 bases between. This CDR3 is built from 14 residues. Looked up from germline, CDR1 is SGHDT and CDR2 is YYEEEE. CDR3 DNA sequence: TGTGCCAGCAGCTTGGATATCCGGTCCTACGAGCAGTACTTC. This translates into CASSLDIRSYEQYF.

V gene TRBV15 combines with J gene TRBJ2-2; weak D call: TRBD1 (6 bases). There are 14 residues in the CDR3. Germline CDR1 is LNHNV and CDR2 is YYDKDF (reference sequence). V was shortened by 5 bases and J by 1 base, with 8 bases between the two germline ends. The CDR3 reads CATSGTLNTGELFF. The CDR3 DNA is TGTGCCACCAGCGGGACACTGAACACCGGGGAGCTGTTTTTT.

The CDR3 sequence is CASSWDRGRETQYF. The CDR3 DNA reads TGTGCCAGCAGTTGGGACAGGGGGCGAGAGACCCAGTACTTC. The chain couples TRBV6-6 to TRBJ2-5, with 12 nucleotides matching TRBD1. CDR1 MNHNY and CDR2 SVGAGI come from the germline V gene (reference sequence). The CDR3 is 14 amino acids. The V and J ends lost 4 bases and 4 bases, in that order; junction bases with no gene match: 1.

J is TRBJ1-4 and V is TRBV2, with 9 bases fitting TRBD1. CDR3 length equals 13 residues. V shed 8 bases, J shed 11 bases, and the junction held 9 bases outside the gene matches. Germline-derived CDR1 and CDR2 are SNHLY and FYNNEI. In DNA, the CDR3 is TGTGCCAGCGATGGGACAGGGTTAGGGAAACTGTTTTTT. It yields the protein CASDGTGLGKLFF.

The rearrangement uses TRBV6-2 or TRBV6-3 and TRBJ2-7; the match to TRBD2 covers 10 bases. V was pared by 0 bases and J by 4 bases, with 9 bases of the junction left unmatched. Germline CDR1 and CDR2: MNHEY and SVGEGT. The CDR3 consists of 17 residues. The CDR3 is CASSYSILAGAWYEQYF. The CDR3 DNA sequence: TGTGCCAGCAGTTACTCGATTCTAGCGGGAGCTTGGTACGAGCAGTACTTC.

The rearrangement uses TRBV19 and TRBJ2-7; TRBD1 might be the D (6 bases). Trimming took off 4 bases at V and 10 bases at J, with 11 bases between the two ends. CDR3 length equals 11 residues. Germline V gene sequence: CDR1 LNHDA, CDR2 SQIVND (reference sequence). Here the CDR3 reads CASSTRTVQYF. The CDR3 DNA reads TGTGCCAGTAGTACGAGGACAGTCCAGTACTTC.

CDR3 sequence: CASSADSRASYEQYF. In nucleotides, the CDR3 is TGCGCCAGCAGTGCCGACAGCAGGGCCTCCTACGAGCAGTACTTC. The chain carries TRBV10-2 and TRBJ2-7, with D possibly matching TRBD1 (5 bases). The CDR3 runs to 15 residues. V shed 4 bases and J shed 0 bases, with 13 bases lying between them. Germline V lookup: CDR1 WSHSY, CDR2 SAAADI.

The genes are TRBV12-5 and TRBJ1-1, with TRBD1 as a possible D gene (6 bases). V was trimmed by 6 bases and J by 1 base, leaving 18 bases between them. This CDR3 has 16 residues. Germline assignment: CDR1 LGHNT and CDR2 FRNRAP. The CDR3 sequence: CASGPPNRDGNTEAFF. The CDR3 coding sequence is TGTGCTAGTGGCCCACCTAACAGGGATGGGAACACTGAAGCTTTCTTT.

This clone was recorded only once. The DNA of the CDR3 is TGTGCCAGCAGTACCACAGGGGAAGATATCGATGAAAAACTGTTTTTT. This gives the protein CASSTTGEDIDEKLFF. The chain links TRBV28 to TRBJ1-4, with 7 bases that match TRBD1. V lost 5 bases and J lost 6; bases outside the gene matches: 12. Germline CDR1 is MDHEN and CDR2 is SYDVKM. CDR3 length: 16 amino acids.

The V and J genes are TRBV11-3 and TRBJ2-1; the match to TRBD2 covers 12 bases. From germline, CDR1 is SGHNT and CDR2 YENEEA. V dropped 4 bases and J dropped 6; count of bases not matched to a gene: 7. The CDR3 totals 16 residues. The CDR3, as DNA: TGTGCCAGCAGCTCGGGGGGACTAGCGGGCACCAATGAGCAGTTCTTC. It specifies CASSSGGLAGTNEQFF.

The rearrangement links TRBV19 to TRBJ2-1, with TRBD1 identical over 8 bases. This CDR3 spans 14 amino acids. The germline CDR1 and CDR2 sequences are LNHDA and SQIVND (reference sequence). Trimming removed 3 bases from V and 9 bases from J; junction bases left unmatched: 7. Here the CDR3 reads CASSIYRGKGEQFF. For the CDR3, the DNA is TGTGCCAGTAGTATCTACAGGGGGAAAGGTGAGCAGTTCTTC.

The rearrangement links TRBV30 to TRBJ1-3; the D gene is possibly TRBD1 (5 bases). Germline lookup yields CDR1 GTSNPN and CDR2 SVGIG (reference sequence). The V and J ends lost 2 bases and 0 bases respectively, with 11 bases between them. The CDR3 consists of 15 residues. The chain's CDR3 is CAWSPGGNSGNTIYF. The CDR3 DNA reads as TGTGCCTGGAGTCCGGGGGGAAACTCTGGAAACACCATATATTTT.

This clone has only one observation. V is TRBV6-6 and J is TRBJ1-5, with D hard to call. CDR3 length equals 11 residues. V was pared by 6 bases and J by 9 bases, with 9 bases between. In germline, CDR1 is MNHNY, CDR2 SVGAGI (reference sequence). In DNA form, the CDR3 reads TGTGCCAGCAGGGCTGAGGGGCCCCAGCATTTT. Translation: CASRAEGPQHF.

CDR3 in amino acids: CASSYSESTEAFF. CDR3 nucleotides: TGTGCCAGCAGTTACTCGGAGTCCACTGAAGCTTTCTTT. The chain employs TRBV6-6 and TRBJ1-1; D unresolved. Germline V gene lookup returns CDR1 MNHNY and CDR2 SVGAGI (reference sequence). V lost 0 bases and J 4 bases, leaving 6 bases between the germline ends. This CDR3 has 13 residues.

The chain is built from TRBV5-5 and TRBJ2-2, with a tentative D call TRBD1 (5 bases). The V gene's germline CDR1 is SGHKS and CDR2 YYEKEE (reference sequence). The CDR3 consists of 18 residues. Trimming stripped 3 bases from V and 2 bases from J, with 20 bases between. CDR3 region: CASSSIPARGPNTGELFF. For the CDR3, the DNA is TGTGCCAGCAGCTCGATCCCGGCAAGGGGCCCCAACACCGGGGAGCTGTTTTTT. The variable domain in full, with the rest retrieved from reference TRBV5-5 and TRBJ2-2, is DAGVTQSPTHLIKTRGQQVTLRCSPISGHKSVSWYQQVLGQGPQFIFQYYEKEERGRGNFPDRFSARQFPNYSSELNVNALLLGDSALYLCASSSIPARGPNTGELFFGEGSRLTVL.

This sequence joins TRBV11-2 and TRBJ2-7, with D tentatively TRBD2 (6 bases). The CDR3 is made up of 16 amino acids. Germline lookup yields CDR1 SGHAT and CDR2 FQNNGV. The V and J ends lost 2 bases and 0 bases respectively, with 14 bases between them. The CDR3 loop reads CASSLLRGPSSYEQYF. The CDR3 bases are TGTGCCAGCAGCTTACTGCGGGGACCCAGCTCCTACGAGCAGTACTTC.

The rearrangement joins TRBV7-9 to TRBJ2-1, with D unresolved. From germline, CDR1 is SEHNR and CDR2 FQNEAQ (reference sequence). Trimming took off 5 bases at V and 0 bases at J, with 14 bases between the two ends. The CDR3 is 16 residues long. The CDR3 region is CASSPLAASSYNEQFF. In nucleotides, the CDR3 is TGTGCCAGCAGCCCGCTTGCGGCCAGCTCCTACAATGAGCAGTTCTTC.

This clone is a singleton in its sample. V gene TRBV19 combines with J gene TRBJ1-4; possibly TRBD1 for D (5 bases). Per the germline V gene, CDR1 is LNHDA and CDR2 is SQIVND (reference sequence). V lost 8 bases, J lost 3 bases, and 13 bases lay in between. The CDR3 has 14 residues. Here the CDR3 reads CASRWQGANEKLFF. The CDR3 region has the DNA TGTGCCAGTCGTTGGCAGGGCGCTAATGAAAAACTGTTTTTT.